This TCR beta chain derives from a study of Graves' ophthalmopathy and Graves' hyperthyroidism. This clonotype was seen at least ten times. The V and J ends lost 4 bases and 5 bases respectively, with 17 bases between them. Germline CDR1 and CDR2: LNHNV and YYDKDF (reference sequence). The CDR3 contains 15 residues. For repertoire sequencing, the TCR beta CDR3 regions were amplified from RNA transcripts. Second-round multiplex PCR followed a first-round RT-PCR using HTBI primers. Each CDR3 protein is one row after TCRdb ran MiXCR on the multiplex PCR reads. The sample holds approximately 160,000 distinct CDR3 sequences, roughly two fifths seen once. The diagnosis combined clinical symptoms, thyroxine, TRAb, thyroid ultrasound and orbital computed tomography scans.

The sample taken for sequencing was peripheral blood. The clonotype comes from a young man with Graves' ophthalmopathy. V gene TRBV15 combines with J gene TRBJ2-5, with unresolved D. CDR3 coding DNA: TGTGCCACCAGCACCAGAGGTGGAAATCGGGAGACCCAGTACTTC. Protein sequence: CATSTRGGNRETQYF.